This TCR beta chain was observed in a study of PD-1 and CTLA-4 blockade in melanoma. The CDR3 is made up of 12 amino acids. Germline-derived CDR1 and CDR2 are SGHNT and YENEEA. V shed 5 bases and J shed 5 bases, with 10 bases lying between them. Clones were read by immunoSEQ multiplex PCR, and TCRdb kept only the in-frame ones, dropping some. The sample includes approximately 7,200 clones, under 90% of them seen just once. Sequencing was performed on CD8+ T cells from peripheral blood, taken before anti-PD-1 treatment. This clonotype was obtained from a human donor with melanoma. V and J are TRBV11-3 and TRBJ2-7, with D perhaps matching TRBD1 (6 bases). The CDR3 spells CASSKGGHEQYF. CDR3 coding DNA: TGTGCCAGCAGCAAAGGGGGACACGAGCAGTACTTC.